This TCR beta chain was captured by sequencing in a study of T cell responses to AZD1222 COVID-19 vaccine. Study-wide findings and caveats: The donors showed a predominance of white British ancestry and of females, with possible underestimation of clonal diversity. After two AZD1222 doses, spike-specific TCR breadth and depth rose versus day 0.

Sequenced by immunoSEQ multiplex PCR; TCRdb stores in-frame clones only, minus some. The data hold some 97,000 clones, with about nine tenths observed a single time. This CDR3 has 11 amino acids. V was pared by 7 bases and J by 10 bases, with 11 bases between. Points on this clone: Antigen: not known.

The source material was peripheral blood, sampled on day 0 of AZD1222 vaccination. The receptor comes from an adult in good health. The V gene is TRBV12-3 or TRBV12-4, the J gene TRBJ2-1; D gene ambiguous. This CDR3 is CASTLSQEQFF. The CDR3 DNA sequence: TGTGCCAGCACTCTCTCGCAGGAGCAGTTCTTC.